A single sample gave rise to the 25 T cell receptor beta chains below, sequenced in a study of CXCR3-negative and CXCR3-positive naive CD8 T cells. cDNA libraries for TRB were generated by 5' RACE incorporating UMI labels. TCRdb re-called the 5' RACE reads; every CDR3 protein appears as one record, without DNA. The table lists 8,000 to 10,000 distinct CDR3 sequences. Sequenced material: naive CXCR3- CD8+ T cells from blood. The subset: CD45RO-CCR7+CD27+CD95- naive CD8+ T cells lacking CXCR3 (TNR3-). The source of these receptors is a human donor in good health. Some clones in this sample may be carry-over from other donors' samples.

The chain couples TRBV3-1 to TRBJ2-1; TCRdb selects TRBD2, and the lack of DNA leaves this call unchecked. CDR1 is LGHDT, CDR2 YNNKEL, per germline (reference sequence). The CDR3 contains 18 residues. This CDR3 reads CASSQQFSGTPNYNEQFF.

This chain joins TRBV6-1 and TRBJ2-5; no DNA is available, so the TRBD2 call from TCRdb remains unchecked. This CDR3 contains 16 residues. CDR1 and CDR2 from the germline V gene are MNHNS and SASEGT. CDR3 loop: CASSAGLAGGGETQYF.

V gene TRBV29-1 combines with J gene TRBJ1-2; TCRdb returns TRBD1, unconfirmable since there is no DNA. Germline V gene data show CDR1 as SQVTM and CDR2 as ANQGSEA. CDR3 length: 13 residues. The CDR3 sequence: CSAVGQGRIGYTF.

In terms of frequency, this clonotype is medium-sized. J is TRBJ2-1 and V is TRBV5-1. CDR3 length: 13 amino acids. CDR1 and CDR2 from the germline V gene are SGHRS and YFSETQ. The CDR3 is CASNRVDYNEQFF. Looking up the rest from reference TRBV5-1 and TRBJ2-1 gives the full variable domain: KAGVTQTPRYLIKTRGQQVTLSCSPISGHRSVSWYQQTPGQGLQFLFEYFSETQRNKGNFPGRFSGRQFSNSRSEMNVSTLELGDSALYLCASNRVDYNEQFFGPGTRLTVL.

This clonotype shows up as medium-sized by frequency. The chain recombines TRBV7-8 with TRBJ2-7; the D call from TCRdb, TRBD2, cannot be confirmed without DNA. Germline V CDR1 and CDR2: SGHVS, FQNEAQ. CDR3 length: 15 residues. CDR3 sequence: CASSLALGLYYEQYF.

The rearrangement uses TRBV20-1 and TRBJ2-3; without DNA, the TCRdb call of TRBD2 cannot be checked. This CDR3 has 15 residues. CDR1 is DFQATT, CDR2 SNEGSKA, per germline (reference sequence). The CDR3 loop is CSARDRGISADTQYF.

By frequency, this clonotype registers medium-sized (0.01 to 0.1%). V and J are TRBV29-1 and TRBJ1-1; lacking DNA, the TRBD1 call made by TCRdb goes unchecked. CDR1 and CDR2 from the germline V gene are SQVTM and ANQGSEA. This CDR3 is 12 amino acids long. The CDR3 here is CSVAPGGTEAFF. Together with reference TRBV29-1 and TRBJ1-1, the CDR3 gives the full variable domain: SAVISQKPSRDICQRGTSLTIQCQVDSQVTMMFWYRQQPGQSLTLIATANQGSEATYESGFVIDKFPISRPNLTFSTLTVSNMSPEDSSIYLCSVAPGGTEAFFGQGTRLTVV.

According to its frequency, this clonotype is medium-sized. V is TRBV20-1 and J is TRBJ1-2. Germline V lookup: CDR1 DFQATT, CDR2 SNEGSKA (reference sequence). This CDR3 region has 17 residues. The CDR3 reads CSARDLTKLESNYGYTF.

The chain recombines TRBV29-1 with TRBJ1-3. Germline V lookup: CDR1 SQVTM, CDR2 ANQGSEA. CDR3 size: 11 residues. CDR3 in amino acids: CSVEWGNTIYF.

The chain is built from TRBV28 and TRBJ2-3; TCRdb returns TRBD2, unconfirmable since there is no DNA. The CDR3 has 15 amino acids. CDR1 MDHEN and CDR2 SYDVKM come from the germline V gene. This CDR3 is CASRPKSVLGDTQYF.

Judged by frequency, this clonotype is medium-sized. The chain is built from TRBV4-1 and TRBJ2-3; the D call from TCRdb, TRBD2, cannot be confirmed without DNA. Germline CDR1 and CDR2: MGHRA and YSYEKL. There are 17 residues in the CDR3. The CDR3 loop reads CASSHKPGLAGTDTQYF.

This clonotype is medium-sized by frequency. The gene calls are TRBV12-3 or TRBV12-4 and TRBJ2-5; TCRdb gives TRBD1 as the D gene, but with no DNA this cannot be confirmed. This CDR3 has 16 amino acids. CDR3 region: CASSSSATPEQETQYF.

This clonotype counts as medium-sized (0.01 to 0.1%) by frequency. CDR3 region: CSVIQFDRGGEAFF. The chain employs TRBV29-1 and TRBJ1-1; without DNA, the TCRdb call of TRBD1 cannot be checked. This CDR3 contains 14 residues. Germline V lookup: CDR1 SQVTM, CDR2 ANQGSEA.

Frequency places this clonotype as medium-sized (0.01 to 0.1%). The chain is built from TRBV11-3 and TRBJ2-3. From germline, CDR1 is SGHNT and CDR2 YENEEA. CDR3 length: 11 amino acids. The CDR3 sequence: CASSLGDTQYF. The variable domain in full, with the rest retrieved from reference TRBV11-3 and TRBJ2-3, is EAGVVQSPRYKIIEKKQPVAFWCNPISGHNTLYWYLQNLGQGPELLIRYENEEAVDDSQLPKDRFSAERLKGVDSTLKIQPAELGDSAVYLCASSLGDTQYFGPGTRLTVL.

The chain's CDR3 is CSAGGSSYEAFF. The chain links TRBV20-1 to TRBJ1-1. CDR1 DFQATT and CDR2 SNEGSKA come from the germline V gene (reference sequence). There are 12 residues in the CDR3.

This clonotype registers medium-sized (0.01 to 0.1%) by frequency. The chain joins TRBV9 to TRBJ2-2; TCRdb proposes TRBD1, but this gene call is untestable without DNA. CDR3 length: 18 amino acids. Per the germline V gene, CDR1 is SGDLS and CDR2 is YYNGEE. CDR3 residues: CASSSGGEGARNTGELFF.

Its frequency marks this clonotype as medium-sized. This sequence joins TRBV6-5 and TRBJ2-2; the TRBD2 assignment by TCRdb is unverifiable without DNA. The CDR3 has 15 residues. CDR1 MNHEY and CDR2 SVGAGI come from the germline V gene. CDR3 amino acids: CASSQRGGWTGELFF.

The rearrangement uses TRBV20-1 and TRBJ2-1. The CDR3 is 15 amino acids. Germline loops: CDR1 DFQATT, CDR2 SNEGSKA (reference sequence). CDR3 residues: CSARDRGPSYNEQFF.

This chain joins TRBV20-1 and TRBJ2-1; absent DNA, TCRdb's TRBD2 call cannot be checked. Germline V gene data show CDR1 as DFQATT and CDR2 as SNEGSKA (reference sequence). The CDR3 length is 19 residues. This CDR3 reads CSASSGTGGTSGRPDEQFF.

V gene TRBV10-3 combines with J gene TRBJ1-6; with no DNA, the TCRdb D assignment of TRBD1 cannot be verified. The CDR3 runs 14 residues. Germline V gives CDR1 ENHRY, CDR2 SYGVKD. The CDR3 loop reads CAISEEGVASPLHF.

The chain links TRBV4-1 to TRBJ2-3; TCRdb picks TRBD2, but there is no DNA to check that call. CDR1 is MGHRA and CDR2 is YSYEKL in the germline V gene. The CDR3 runs 15 residues. The CDR3 here is CASSQYSGSTDTQYF.

This clonotype is classed as medium-sized (0.01 to 0.1%) by frequency. The rearrangement links TRBV9 to TRBJ1-2; with no DNA, the TCRdb D assignment of TRBD1 cannot be verified. The germline V gene encodes CDR1 SGDLS and CDR2 YYNGEE. The CDR3 is 14 residues long. CDR3: CASSPDSANYGYTF.

By frequency, this clonotype registers medium-sized. The V call is TRBV11-2, the J call TRBJ2-3; TCRdb gives TRBD2 as the D gene, but with no DNA this cannot be confirmed. The V gene's germline CDR1 is SGHAT and CDR2 FQNNGV. The CDR3 spans 17 residues. Here the CDR3 reads CASSLDELAGVWDTQYF.

The rearrangement joins TRBV28 to TRBJ2-7. Germline V gives CDR1 MDHEN, CDR2 SYDVKM. CDR3 length: 15 residues. CDR3 protein: CASSVKTGYSYEQYF.

By frequency, this clonotype registers medium-sized. The chain recombines TRBV29-1 with TRBJ1-1. The CDR3 is made up of 14 amino acids. From germline, CDR1 is SQVTM and CDR2 ANQGSEA. CDR3 in amino acids: CSVEDPSGRTEAFF. The full variable domain, in which reference TRBV29-1 and TRBJ1-1 provide the parts outside the CDR3, is SAVISQKPSRDICQRGTSLTIQCQVDSQVTMMFWYRQQPGQSLTLIATANQGSEATYESGFVIDKFPISRPNLTFSTLTVSNMSPEDSSIYLCSVEDPSGRTEAFFGQGTRLTVV.